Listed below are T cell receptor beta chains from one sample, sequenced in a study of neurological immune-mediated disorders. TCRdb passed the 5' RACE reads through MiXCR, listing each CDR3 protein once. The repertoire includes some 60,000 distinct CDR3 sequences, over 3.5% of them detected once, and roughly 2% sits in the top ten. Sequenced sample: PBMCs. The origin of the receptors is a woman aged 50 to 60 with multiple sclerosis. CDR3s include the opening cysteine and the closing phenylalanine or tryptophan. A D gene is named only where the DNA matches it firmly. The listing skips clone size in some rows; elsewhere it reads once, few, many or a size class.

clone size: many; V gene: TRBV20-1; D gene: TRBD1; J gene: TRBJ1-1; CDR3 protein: CSAKKQGVDTEAFF; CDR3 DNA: TGCAGTGCTAAAAAACAGGGGGTTGACACTGAAGCTTTCTTT
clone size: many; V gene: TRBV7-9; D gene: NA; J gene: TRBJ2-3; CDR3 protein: CASSTAADTQYF; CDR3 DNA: TGTGCCAGCAGCACGGCAGCGGATACGCAGTATTTT
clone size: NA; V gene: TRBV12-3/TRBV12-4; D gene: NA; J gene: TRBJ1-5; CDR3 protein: CASSLVVSSNQPQNF; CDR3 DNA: TGTGCCAGCAGTTTAGTTGTCAGTAGCAATCAGCCCCAGAATTTT
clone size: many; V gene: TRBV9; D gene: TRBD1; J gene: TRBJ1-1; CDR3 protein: CASSGGQLNTEAFF; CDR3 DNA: TGTGCCAGCAGCGGGGGACAGTTGAACACTGAAGCTTTCTTT
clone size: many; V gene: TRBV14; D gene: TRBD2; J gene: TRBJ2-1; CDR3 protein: CASSQEWDGRVLSSYNEQFF; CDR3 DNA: TGTGCCAGCAGCCAAGAATGGGACGGGAGGGTCCTGAGCTCCTACAATGAGCAGTTCTTC
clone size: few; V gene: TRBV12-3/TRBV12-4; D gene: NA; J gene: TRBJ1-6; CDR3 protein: CASSFGPSPLNF; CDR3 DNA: TGTGCCAGCAGTTTCGGACCCTCACCCCTCAACTTT
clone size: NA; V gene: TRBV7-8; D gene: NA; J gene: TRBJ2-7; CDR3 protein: CASSLVGSGGSCEQYF; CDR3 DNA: TGTGCCAGCAGCTTAGTCGGGAGTGGTGGGTCCTGCGAGCAGTACTTC
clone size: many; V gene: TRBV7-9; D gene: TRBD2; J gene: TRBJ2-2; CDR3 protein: CASSLALRASGSGTGELFF; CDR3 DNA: TGTGCCAGCAGCTTAGCACTCCGGGCTAGCGGGAGTGGCACCGGGGAGCTGTTTTTT
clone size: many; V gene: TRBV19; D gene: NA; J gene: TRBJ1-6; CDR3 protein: CASSIGYAPLHF; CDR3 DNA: TGTGCCAGTAGTATTGGTTATGCACCCCTCCACTTT
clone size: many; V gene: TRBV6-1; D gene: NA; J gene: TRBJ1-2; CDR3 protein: CASSEEGSYYGYTF; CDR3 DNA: TGTGCCAGCAGTGAAGAGGGCAGCTACTATGGCTACACCTTC
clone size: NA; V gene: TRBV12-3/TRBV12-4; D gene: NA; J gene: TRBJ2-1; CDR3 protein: CASSFISGISNEQFF; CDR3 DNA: TGTGCCAGCAGTTTCATTAGCGGCATATCCAATGAGCAGTTCTTC
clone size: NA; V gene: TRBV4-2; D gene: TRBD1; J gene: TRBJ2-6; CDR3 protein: CASSGQGSGANVLTF; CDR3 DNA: TGTGCCAGCTCGGGACAGGGGTCTGGGGCCAACGTCCTGACTTTC
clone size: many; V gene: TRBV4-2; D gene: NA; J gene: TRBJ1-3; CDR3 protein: CASSQDLVGSGNTIYF; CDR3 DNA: TGTGCCAGCAGCCAAGATCTCGTGGGCTCTGGAAACACCATATATTTT
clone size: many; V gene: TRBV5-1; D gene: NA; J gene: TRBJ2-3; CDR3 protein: CASSLRPGSTDTQYF; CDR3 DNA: TGCGCCAGCAGCTTGCGCCCGGGAAGCACAGATACGCAGTATTTT
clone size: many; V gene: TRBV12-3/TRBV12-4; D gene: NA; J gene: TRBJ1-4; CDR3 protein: CASSLDTGKELFF; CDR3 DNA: TGTGCCAGCAGTTTAGATACAGGGAAGGAACTGTTTTTT
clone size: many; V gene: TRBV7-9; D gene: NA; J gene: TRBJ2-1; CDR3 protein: CASSPIEVVWGSPNEQFF; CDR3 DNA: TGTGCCAGCAGCCCCATAGAGGTGGTTTGGGGCAGCCCCAATGAGCAGTTCTTC
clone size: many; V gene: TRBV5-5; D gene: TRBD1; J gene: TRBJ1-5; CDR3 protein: CASSPRTGDVSNQPQHF; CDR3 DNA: TGTGCCAGCAGCCCTAGGACAGGGGACGTAAGCAATCAGCCCCAGCATTTT
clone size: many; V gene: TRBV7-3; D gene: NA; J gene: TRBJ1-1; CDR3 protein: CASSLNAGDGTEAFF; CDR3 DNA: TGTGCCAGCAGCTTAAACGCGGGGGACGGGACTGAAGCTTTCTTT
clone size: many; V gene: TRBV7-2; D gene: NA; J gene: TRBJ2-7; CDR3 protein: CASSSSPHTYEQYF; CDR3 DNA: TGTGCCAGCAGCTCAAGCCCCCACACCTACGAGCAGTACTTC
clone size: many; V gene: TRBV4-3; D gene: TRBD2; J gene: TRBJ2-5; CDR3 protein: CASSQDLGGRLYF; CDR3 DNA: TGCGCCAGCAGCCAAGATCTAGGCGGGAGGCTTTACTTC
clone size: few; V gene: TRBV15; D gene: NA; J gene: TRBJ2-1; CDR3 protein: CATSRDDPERQFF; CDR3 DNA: TGTGCCACCAGCAGAGATGATCCGGAAAGGCAGTTCTTC
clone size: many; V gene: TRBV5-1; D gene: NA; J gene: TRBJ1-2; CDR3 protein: CASSLEALYGYTF; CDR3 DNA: TGCGCCAGCAGCTTGGAGGCCCTTTATGGCTACACCTTC
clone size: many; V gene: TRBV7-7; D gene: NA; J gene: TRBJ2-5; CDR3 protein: CASSPGTGAETQYF; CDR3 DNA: TGTGCTAGCAGCCCAGGGACGGGAGCGGAGACCCAGTACTTC
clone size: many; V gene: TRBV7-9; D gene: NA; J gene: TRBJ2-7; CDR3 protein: CASSLIRDGKNEQYF; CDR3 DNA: TGTGCCAGCAGCTTAATACGGGACGGCAAAAACGAGCAGTACTTC
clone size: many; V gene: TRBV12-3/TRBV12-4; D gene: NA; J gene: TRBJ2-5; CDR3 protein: CASSLVPGGKGETQYF; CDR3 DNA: TGTGCCAGCAGTTTAGTCCCAGGAGGTAAAGGGGAGACCCAGTACTTC
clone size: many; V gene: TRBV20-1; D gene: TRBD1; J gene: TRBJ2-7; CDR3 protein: CSAVDRVSIYEQYF; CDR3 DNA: TGCAGTGCCGTCGACAGGGTTTCCATCTACGAGCAGTACTTC
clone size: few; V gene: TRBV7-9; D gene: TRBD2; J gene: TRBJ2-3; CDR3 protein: CASSLGTSGSSDTQYF; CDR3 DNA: TGTGCCAGCAGCCTCGGGACTAGCGGGAGCTCAGATACGCAGTATTTT
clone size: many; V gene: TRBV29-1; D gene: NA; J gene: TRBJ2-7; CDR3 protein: CSVEGGTENIYEQYF; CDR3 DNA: TGCAGCGTTGAAGGGGGGACCGAGAATATCTACGAGCAGTACTTC
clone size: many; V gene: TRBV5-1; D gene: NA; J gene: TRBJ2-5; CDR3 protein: CASSLATGDYQETQYF; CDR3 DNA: TGCGCCAGCAGCTTGGCGACGGGCGATTACCAAGAGACCCAGTACTTC
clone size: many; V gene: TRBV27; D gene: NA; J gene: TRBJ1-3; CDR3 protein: CASSLTGGPGNTIYF; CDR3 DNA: TGTGCCAGCAGTTTAACCGGGGGTCCTGGAAACACCATATATTTT
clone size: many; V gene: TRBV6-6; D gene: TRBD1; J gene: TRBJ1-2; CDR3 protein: CASNRQGASYGYTF; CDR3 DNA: TGTGCCAGCAACCGACAGGGGGCGTCCTATGGCTACACCTTC
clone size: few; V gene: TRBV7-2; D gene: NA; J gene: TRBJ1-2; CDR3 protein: CASSQDNPGQNYGYTF; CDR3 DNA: TGTGCCAGCAGCCAAGATAATCCAGGACAGAACTATGGCTACACCTTC
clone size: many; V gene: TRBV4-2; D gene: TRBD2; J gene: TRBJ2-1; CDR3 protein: CASSQSSQTSREQFF; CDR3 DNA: TGTGCCAGCAGCCAATCCTCGCAGACTAGCCGTGAGCAGTTCTTC
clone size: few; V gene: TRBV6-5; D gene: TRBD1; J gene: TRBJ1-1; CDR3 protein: CASSWGTGRTEAFF; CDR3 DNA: TGTGCCAGCAGTTGGGGGACAGGGAGAACTGAAGCTTTCTTT
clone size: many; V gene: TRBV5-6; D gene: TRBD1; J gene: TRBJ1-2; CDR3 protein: CASSLAGTVTIYGYTF; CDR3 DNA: TGTGCCAGCAGCTTGGCTGGGACAGTAACAATCTATGGCTACACCTTC
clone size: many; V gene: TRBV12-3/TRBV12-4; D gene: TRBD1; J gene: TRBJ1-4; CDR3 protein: CASSSLGTVGEKLFF; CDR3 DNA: TGTGCCAGCAGTTCATTAGGGACAGTAGGAGAAAAACTGTTTTTT
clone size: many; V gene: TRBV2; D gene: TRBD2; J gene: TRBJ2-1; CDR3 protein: CASSDSGRGFFEQFF; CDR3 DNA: TGTGCCAGCAGCGATAGCGGGAGGGGCTTTTTTGAGCAGTTCTTC
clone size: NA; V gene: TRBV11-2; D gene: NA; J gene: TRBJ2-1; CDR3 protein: CASSLDLGFRNERFF; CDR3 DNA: TGTGCCAGCAGCTTAGATCTGGGCTTCAGGAATGAGCGGTTCTTC
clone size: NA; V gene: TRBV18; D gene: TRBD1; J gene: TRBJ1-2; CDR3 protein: CASSPSGQNYGYTF; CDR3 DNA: TGTGCCAGCTCACCCTCGGGACAGAACTATGGCTACACCTTC
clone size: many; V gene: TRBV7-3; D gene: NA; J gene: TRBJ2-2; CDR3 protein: CASARANTGELFF; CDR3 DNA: TGTGCCAGCGCCAGGGCTAACACCGGGGAGCTGTTTTTT
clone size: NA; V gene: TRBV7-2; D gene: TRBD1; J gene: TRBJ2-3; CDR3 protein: CASSLERQGAQYF; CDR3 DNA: TGTGCCAGCAGCTTAGAAAGACAGGGGGCGCAGTATTTT
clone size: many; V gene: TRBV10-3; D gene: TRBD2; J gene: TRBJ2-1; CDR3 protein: CAISLLAGEAEQFF; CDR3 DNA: TGTGCCATCAGCCTACTAGCGGGAGAAGCTGAGCAGTTCTTC
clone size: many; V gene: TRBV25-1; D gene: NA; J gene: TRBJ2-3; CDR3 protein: CASNRVGTDTQYF; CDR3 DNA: TGTGCCAGCAACAGGGTAGGCACAGATACGCAGTATTTT
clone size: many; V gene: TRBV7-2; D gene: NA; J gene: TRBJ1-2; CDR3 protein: CASTSLAGSFGYTF; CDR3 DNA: TGTGCCAGCACCTCTCTGGCAGGGAGCTTTGGCTACACCTTC
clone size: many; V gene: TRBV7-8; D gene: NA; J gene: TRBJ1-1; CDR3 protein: CASSLTPRLNTEAFF; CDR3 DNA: TGTGCCAGCAGCTTAACCCCGCGGTTGAACACTGAAGCTTTCTTT
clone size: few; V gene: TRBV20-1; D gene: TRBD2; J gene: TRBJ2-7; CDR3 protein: CSARKVAGGPKEEQYF; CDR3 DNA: TGCAGTGCTAGAAAGGTAGCGGGAGGGCCGAAAGAAGAGCAGTACTTC
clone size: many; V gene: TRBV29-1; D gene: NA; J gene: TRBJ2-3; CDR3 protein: CSVGTDGGGTQYF; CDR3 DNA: TGCAGCGTTGGTACGGACGGGGGCGGAACGCAGTATTTT
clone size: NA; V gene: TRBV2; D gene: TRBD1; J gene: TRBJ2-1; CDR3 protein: CASSIDRDNEQFF; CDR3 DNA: TGCGCCAGCAGTATCGACAGGGACAATGAGCAGTTCTTC
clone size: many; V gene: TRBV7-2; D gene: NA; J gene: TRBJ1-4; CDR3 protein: CASSLEGSGIEKLFF; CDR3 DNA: TGTGCCAGCAGCTTAGAGGGCAGCGGTATCGAAAAACTGTTTTTT
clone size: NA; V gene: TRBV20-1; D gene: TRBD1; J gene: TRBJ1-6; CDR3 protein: CSAGDRRDSPLNF; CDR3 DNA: TGCAGTGCTGGGGACAGACGTGATTCACCCCTCAACTTT
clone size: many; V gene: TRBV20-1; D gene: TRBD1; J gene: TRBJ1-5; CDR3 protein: CSASNRDRVGQPQHF; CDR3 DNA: TGCAGTGCTTCAAACCGGGACAGGGTGGGTCAGCCCCAGCATTTT
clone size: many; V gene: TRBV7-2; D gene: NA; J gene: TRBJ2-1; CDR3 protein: CASSFRQNEQFF; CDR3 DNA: TGTGCCAGCAGCTTCCGACAGAATGAGCAGTTCTTC
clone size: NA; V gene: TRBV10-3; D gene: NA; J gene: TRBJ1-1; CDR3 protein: CAIIFAGNTEAFF; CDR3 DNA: TGTGCCATAATATTCGCGGGGAACACTGAAGCTTTCTTT
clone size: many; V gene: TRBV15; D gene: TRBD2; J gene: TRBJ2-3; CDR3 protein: CATSGGAGVVRTDTQYF; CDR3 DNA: TGTGCCACCAGCGGCGGCGCGGGAGTAGTCCGCACAGATACGCAGTATTTT
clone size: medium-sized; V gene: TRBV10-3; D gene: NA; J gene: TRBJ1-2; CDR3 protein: CAISEATRNYGYTF; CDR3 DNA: TGTGCCATCAGTGAGGCCACTCGAAACTATGGCTACACCTTC